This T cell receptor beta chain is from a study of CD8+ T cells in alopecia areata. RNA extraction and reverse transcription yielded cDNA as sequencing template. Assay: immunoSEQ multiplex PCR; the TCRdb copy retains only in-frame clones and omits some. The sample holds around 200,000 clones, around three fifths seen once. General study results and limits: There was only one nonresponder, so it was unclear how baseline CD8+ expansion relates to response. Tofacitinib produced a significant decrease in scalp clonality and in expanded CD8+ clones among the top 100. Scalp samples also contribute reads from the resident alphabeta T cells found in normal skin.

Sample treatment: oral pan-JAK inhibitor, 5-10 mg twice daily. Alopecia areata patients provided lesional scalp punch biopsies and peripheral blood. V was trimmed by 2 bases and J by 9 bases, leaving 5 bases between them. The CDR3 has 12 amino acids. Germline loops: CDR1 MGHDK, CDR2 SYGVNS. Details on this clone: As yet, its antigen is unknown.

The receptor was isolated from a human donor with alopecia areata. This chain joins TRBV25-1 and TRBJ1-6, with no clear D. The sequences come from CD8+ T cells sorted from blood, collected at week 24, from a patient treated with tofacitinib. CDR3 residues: CASSESSSPLHF. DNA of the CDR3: TGTGCCAGCAGTGAAAGTTCTTCACCCCTCCACTTT.